One sample yielded the 18 T cell receptor beta chains listed below, sequenced in a study of blood T cell repertoires in COVID-19. The assay was immunoSEQ multiplex PCR, and TCRdb's table has in-frame clones only and misses some. The table has approximately 130,000 clones, around three quarters seen once. The sample taken for sequencing was peripheral blood. Every receptor here comes from a woman in her 70s with acute or convalescent COVID-19.

There are a few counts of this clone. The CDR3 protein is CASSLNRNYGYTF. The CDR3 DNA is TGTGCCAGCAGCTTAAATCGGAACTATGGCTACACCTTC. The chain links TRBV7-2 to TRBJ1-2; D is unclear. Germline values: CDR1 SGHTA, CDR2 FQGNSA. CDR3 length equals 13 residues. V lost 2 bases, J lost 2 bases, and 6 bases lay in between. Full variable domain (remainder filled in from reference TRBV7-2 and TRBJ1-2): GAGVSQSPSNKVTEKGKDVELRCDPISGHTALYWYRQSLGQGLEFLIYFQGNSAPDKSGLPSDRFSAERTGGSVSTLTIQRTQQEDSAVYLCASSLNRNYGYTFGSGTRLTVV.

The V call is TRBV2, the J call TRBJ2-7; 7 bases agree with TRBD1. The CDR3 is 16 amino acids. CDR1 SNHLY and CDR2 FYNNEI come from the germline V gene. J lost 7 bases, V lost 8 bases, and 20 bases had no gene match. In nucleotides, the CDR3 is TGTGCCAGCTACCTGACAGACAGGGAGCCGCGAAGGGAGCAGTACTTC. This translates into CASYLTDREPRREQYF.

The chain is built from TRBV5-4 and TRBJ2-5, with D possibly being TRBD2 (6 bases). Trimming took off 3 bases at V and 5 bases at J, with 20 bases between the two ends. CDR1 and CDR2 (germline): SGHNT, YYREEE (reference sequence). The CDR3 is 16 residues long. CDR3 sequence (DNA): TGTGCCAGCAGCTCATCACCGGGACTGAGGGTTGAGACCCAGTACTTC. Its protein product is CASSSSPGLRVETQYF. The full variable domain, its missing parts supplied by reference TRBV5-4 and TRBJ2-5, is ETGVTQSPTHLIKTRGQQVTLRCSSQSGHNTVSWYQQALGQGPQFIFQYYREEENGRGNFPPRFSGLQFPNYSSELNVNALELDDSALYLCASSSSPGLRVETQYFGPGTRLLVL.

This clone occurred a few times. The chain combines TRBV7-2 with TRBJ1-5, with D maybe TRBD1 (6 bases). V was trimmed by 1 base and J by 0 bases, leaving 10 bases between them. The CDR3 runs 16 residues. Germline CDR1 SGHTA, CDR2 FQGNSA. The CDR3 here is CASSLVGTYSNQPQHF. In nucleotides, the CDR3 is TGTGCCAGCAGCTTAGTTGGGACATATAGCAATCAGCCCCAGCATTTT.

A few counts support this clone. The chain has TRBV12-3 or TRBV12-4 and TRBJ1-5; perhaps TRBD1 as D (6 bases). The CDR3 sequence is 13 residues long. V was clipped by 4 bases and J by 4 bases, with 8 bases between them. This CDR3 is CASSSGVNQPQHF. In DNA, the CDR3 is TGTGCCAGCAGTTCAGGGGTGAATCAGCCCCAGCATTTT.

The V gene is TRBV7-2, the J gene TRBJ2-3; tentative D call: TRBD2 (5 bases). Trimming shortened V by 2 bases and J by 5 bases, and 8 bases separated the two germline ends. In germline, CDR1 is SGHTA, CDR2 FQGNSA. The CDR3 has 13 amino acids. The chain's CDR3 is CASSLSRGDTQYF. CDR3 in DNA: TGTGCCAGCAGCTTATCTCGGGGAGATACGCAGTATTTT.

This sequence joins TRBV19 and TRBJ2-3; D might be TRBD2 (6 bases). This CDR3 spans 14 amino acids. The germline CDR1 and CDR2 sequences are LNHDA and SQIVND (reference sequence). The V and J ends lost 4 bases and 3 bases respectively, with 11 bases between them. The CDR3 DNA reads as TGTGCCAGTAGTAGACTAGATCGAACAGATACGCAGTATTTT. Translating it yields CASSRLDRTDTQYF.

This chain connects TRBV6-5 to TRBJ2-1, with TRBD1 matching over 8 bases. CDR1 and CDR2 (germline): MNHEY, SVGAGI. This CDR3 comprises 13 residues. With V trimmed by 6 bases and J by 9 bases, 7 bases remained unmatched. The CDR3 here is CASRLTGGGEQFF. The CDR3 bases are TGTGCCAGCAGACTTACAGGGGGAGGTGAGCAGTTCTTC.

This clone was detected ten times or more. V and J are TRBV10-3 and TRBJ1-1, with 10 bases that match TRBD1. The germline V gene has CDR1 ENHRY and CDR2 SYGVKD. This CDR3 contains 14 residues. Trimming cost V 6 bases and J 3 bases; bases outside gene matches: 4. CDR3 amino acids: CAIRDRGAHTEAFF. CDR3 bases: TGTGCCATCAGGGACAGGGGGGCGCACACTGAAGCTTTCTTT.

The rearrangement uses TRBV2 and TRBJ1-1; TRBD1 matches at 7 bases. This CDR3 has 14 residues. The V segment lost 4 bases and the J segment 0 bases; nucleotides outside the gene matches: 2. From germline, CDR1 is SNHLY and CDR2 FYNNEI. CDR3 sequence reads: CASSGQGMNTEAFF. In DNA form, the CDR3 reads TGTGCCAGCAGTGGACAGGGCATGAACACTGAAGCTTTCTTT.

The chain carries TRBV12-5 and TRBJ1-1; D not resolved. There are 14 residues in the CDR3. With 2 bases removed from V and 6 bases from J, the gap between germline ends came to 13 bases. Germline V gene sequence: CDR1 LGHNT, CDR2 FRNRAP. The CDR3 region is CASGLSAQASEAFF. CDR3 nucleotides: TGTGCTAGTGGTTTGTCAGCCCAGGCTTCTGAAGCTTTCTTT.

This chain connects TRBV19 to TRBJ2-3, with no clear D. CDR3 length: 14 amino acids. The V end was cut by 1 base, the J end by 2 bases, with 7 bases between. CDR1 LNHDA and CDR2 SQIVND come from the germline V gene (reference sequence). The CDR3 nucleotides are TGTGCCAGTAGTATAGTAGCCAACACAGATACGCAGTATTTT. Protein product: CASSIVANTDTQYF.

The chain couples TRBV6-5 to TRBJ1-2; perhaps TRBD1 as D (6 bases). The CDR3 runs 14 residues. From germline, CDR1 is MNHEY and CDR2 SVGAGI. The germline V and J ends were trimmed by 6 bases and 6 bases, with 17 bases remaining between them. CDR3: CASRGLQGIHGYTF. CDR3 DNA: TGTGCCAGCAGGGGGCTCCAGGGGATTCATGGCTACACCTTC.

Only a few counts were recorded for this clone. In DNA, the CDR3 is TGCGCCAGCAGCCAAGGCAGGGGTGGGGCCAACGTCCTGACTTTC. Protein sequence: CASSQGRGGANVLTF. The J gene is TRBJ2-6, the V gene TRBV4-1; D possibly corresponds to TRBD1 (6 bases). The CDR3 sequence is 15 residues long. Germline loops: CDR1 MGHRA, CDR2 YSYEKL. V lost 1 base and J lost 3, with 7 bases in between.

The rearrangement uses TRBV7-6 and TRBJ2-7; 7 positions agree with TRBD1. Germline V lookup: CDR1 SGHVS, CDR2 FNYEAQ. Trimming at V came to 11 bases and at J to 4 bases, leaving 8 bases not matched to a gene. This CDR3 has 12 residues. The CDR3 is CASGTGQYEQYF. CDR3 DNA: TGTGCCTCGGGAACGGGACAGTACGAGCAGTACTTC.

This clone showed up just a few times. The chain is built from TRBV11-2 and TRBJ1-1; unclear D gene. The CDR3 sequence is 13 residues long. Trimming cost V 2 bases and J 2 bases, with 6 bases left between them. The germline gives CDR1 SGHAT, CDR2 FQNNGV. The CDR3 DNA reads TGTGCCAGCAGCTTAAACACCAACACTGAAGCTTTCTTT. Translation gives CASSLNTNTEAFF.

The table lists this clone with a few counts. The chain is built from TRBV27 and TRBJ2-2; 13 positions agree with TRBD2. This CDR3 comprises 15 residues. The V segment lost 6 bases and the J segment 6 bases; nucleotides outside the gene matches: 4. Per the germline V gene, CDR1 is MNHEY and CDR2 is SMNVEV (reference sequence). The CDR3 loop is CASRGLAGVPGELFF. The CDR3 region has the DNA TGTGCCAGCAGAGGACTAGCGGGAGTACCCGGGGAGCTGTTTTTT.

J is TRBJ2-3 and V is TRBV5-4; D is perhaps TRBD2 (5 bases). The CDR3 length is 13 residues. V gave up 2 bases and J gave up 4 bases, with 8 bases separating them. Germline CDR1 SGHNT, CDR2 YYREEE (reference sequence). CDR3 in DNA: TGTGCCAGCAGCTTTCACGGGGCAGATACGCAGTATTTT. Its protein is CASSFHGADTQYF. The entire variable domain, with the rest obtained from reference TRBV5-4 and TRBJ2-3, is as follows: ETGVTQSPTHLIKTRGQQVTLRCSSQSGHNTVSWYQQALGQGPQFIFQYYREEENGRGNFPPRFSGLQFPNYSSELNVNALELDDSALYLCASSFHGADTQYFGPGTRLTVL.